This TCR beta chain emerged from a study of blood T cell repertoires in COVID-19. Study details: Samples representing acute and convalescent COVID-19 were sourced from the United States, Italy and Spain. PBMCs, B-cell-depleted T cells, or T cells were the source of the cDNA or gDNA that made up the material.

Original handling: The authors estimated nucleated cell counts from reference gene primer amplification. Sequenced by immunoSEQ multiplex PCR; TCRdb stores in-frame clones only, minus some. D and trimming come from the DNA, and the V and J calls and clone size come from that table. The profile shows over 65,000 clones, 86% of them singletons. The CDR3 extends over 13 amino acids. Germline lookup yields CDR1 MDHEN and CDR2 SYDVKM. Losses at the gene ends were 7 bases for V and 5 bases for J; bases not matched to a gene: 6. The source material was peripheral blood. This chain joins TRBV28 and TRBJ2-5, with TRBD2 matching over 8 bases. The receptor's source is a man between 50 and 59 years old with active or convalescent COVID-19. The CDR3 sequence: CASTGGPIETQYF. DNA of the CDR3: TGTGCCAGCACGGGAGGGCCAATTGAGACCCAGTACTTC.